The 5 T cell receptor beta chains below were found in one sample sequenced in a study of PD-1 blockade in classical Hodgkin lymphoma. Sequencing was performed with immunoSEQ multiplex PCR; in TCRdb, only in-frame clones are kept and a portion is missing. The sample yields 40,000 to 45,000 clones, roughly 78% seen once. Autologous stem cell transplantation was followed by relapse in every patient, and brentuximab vedotin exposure varied. Here the sequenced sample was peripheral blood mononuclear cells (PBMCs), taken at baseline. These receptors originate from a human donor with classical Hodgkin lymphoma.

This CDR3 reads CASGFPTGDYGYTF. The CDR3 coding sequence is TGTGCCAGCGGGTTTCCCACAGGGGACTATGGCTACACCTTC. The chain joins TRBV27 to TRBJ1-2; 7 bases are a match to TRBD1. V was pared by 8 bases and J by 3 bases, with 9 bases of the junction left unmatched. The CDR3 loop spans 14 amino acids. Germline assignment: CDR1 MNHEY and CDR2 SMNVEV (reference sequence).

The V gene is TRBV5-4, the J gene TRBJ1-2, with 12 bases identical to TRBD1. Germline CDR1 and CDR2: SGHNT and YYREEE (reference sequence). This CDR3 is 15 amino acids long. The junction had 9 bases not matched to a gene; V was cut back by 5 bases and J by 7 bases. The CDR3 spells CASRRIGTGGFGYTF. The DNA of the CDR3 is TGTGCCAGCAGGCGTATAGGGACAGGGGGCTTTGGCTACACCTTC.

The CDR3, as DNA: TGTGCCAGCAGCGTAGGTGGTAGGGGCTACAATGAGCAGTTCTTC. This sequence encodes CASSVGGRGYNEQFF. This rearrangement joins TRBV9 to TRBJ2-1, with D tentatively TRBD1 (5 bases). Germline V gives CDR1 SGDLS, CDR2 YYNGEE. Trimming stripped 0 bases from V and 3 bases from J, with 10 bases between. CDR3 length equals 15 residues.

The chain carries TRBV18 and TRBJ2-3; no firm D call. Per germline, CDR1 KGHSH and CDR2 LQKENI. The CDR3 runs to 15 residues. Trimming took off 1 base at V and 4 bases at J, with 12 bases between the two ends. This chain's CDR3 is CASSPLKNSADTQYF. Written as DNA, the CDR3 is TGTGCCAGCTCACCACTCAAAAACTCGGCAGATACGCAGTATTTT.

The chain recombines TRBV6-5 with TRBJ2-7; tentative D call: TRBD1 (6 bases). Trimming removed 0 bases at V and 1 base at J, with 10 bases between. Looked up from germline, CDR1 is MNHEY and CDR2 is SVGAGI. This CDR3 is built from 15 residues. The CDR3 sequence: CASSYSDSGSYEQYF. The CDR3, as DNA: TGTGCCAGCAGTTACTCGGACAGTGGGTCCTACGAGCAGTACTTC.